The clone carrying this TCR beta chain was seen more than once but under ten times. What it recognizes is unknown. The source of the sample is a study of T cell repertoires in cytomegalovirus infection. Study-level background: Researchers turned to recently identified HLA-C-restricted CMV epitopes as well as well-studied HLA-B-restricted ones. A matching HLA type, together with CMV infection, was signaled by public TCR beta signatures. Findings of the study overall: Summed frequency of public TCR beta families distinguished CMV carriers with the relevant HLA. Within the response measured ex vivo, HLA-C-restricted CMV-specific TCR beta clonotypes were dominant.

In germline, CDR1 is SQVTM, CDR2 ANQGSEA. The CDR3 loop spans 12 amino acids. V gave up 4 bases and J gave up 5 bases; unmatched junction bases: 1. TCRdb ran MiXCR on the reads and lists one entry per CDR3 protein. This sample has some 590,000 distinct CDR3 sequences; around 40% occur once, and the top ten carry roughly 50%. This sequence originates from a human donor in good health (CMV status not recorded). Some clones in this sample may be carry-over from other donors' samples. The sample consisted of cultured PBMCs, taken from culture after CMV antigen stimulation. The chain links TRBV29-1 to TRBJ2-1, with 8 bases aligning to TRBD2. The CDR3 nucleotides read TGCAGCGTTGTAGCGGGACACAATGAGCAGTTCTTC. This translates into CSVVAGHNEQFF.